This passage covers 8 T cell receptor beta chains from one sample sequenced in a study of cytomegalovirus exposure and HLA in healthy donors. The primer mix had 60 Vbeta and 13 Jbeta primers. This table comes from immunoSEQ multiplex PCR, and its TCRdb copy is limited to in-frame clones, with some not included. This sample carries over 45,000 clones, with roughly 2% going to the ten biggest clones. Material: PBMCs. The receptors derive from a woman aged 18-29 years in good health and CMV-seronegative.

V gene TRBV5-1 combines with J gene TRBJ2-3; 8 positions agree with TRBD2. Germline CDR1 reads SGHRS; CDR2 reads YFSETQ. The length of the CDR3 is 16 residues. With V trimmed by 0 bases and J by 2 bases, 5 bases remained unmatched. This CDR3 is CASSLGAGGLTDTQYF. CDR3 coding DNA: TGCGCCAGCAGCTTGGGCGCGGGGGGCCTCACAGATACGCAGTATTTT. Combining the CDR3 with reference TRBV5-1 and TRBJ2-3 gives the whole variable domain KAGVTQTPRYLIKTRGQQVTLSCSPISGHRSVSWYQQTPGQGLQFLFEYFSETQRNKGNFPGRFSGRQFSNSRSEMNVSTLELGDSALYLCASSLGAGGLTDTQYFGPGTRLTVL.

The chain recombines TRBV18 with TRBJ1-6; 9 positions match TRBD1. Looked up from germline, CDR1 is KGHSH and CDR2 is LQKENI. The CDR3 sequence is 20 residues long. With 5 bases clipped from V and 9 bases from J, the junction kept 23 bases outside the gene matches. Written as DNA, the CDR3 is TGTGCCAGCTCATACAGGGGGCGTAACGGGCCAAACATGGGAAGTTCACCCCTCCACTTT. Its protein is CASSYRGRNGPNMGSSPLHF.

This chain links TRBV4-1 with TRBJ1-3; 7 nucleotides agree with TRBD1. The CDR3 has 16 amino acids. Trimming at V came to 3 bases and at J to 4 bases, leaving 9 bases not matched to a gene. Germline CDR1 reads MGHRA; CDR2 reads YSYEKL. DNA for the CDR3: TGCGCCAGCAGCCATAACCGGGACAGCATCGGAAACACCATATATTTT. It translates to CASSHNRDSIGNTIYF.

The V and J genes are TRBV4-2 and TRBJ2-5; D gene ambiguous. The germline V gene encodes CDR1 LGHNA and CDR2 YNFKEQ. The length of the CDR3 is 13 residues. With 0 bases removed from V and 4 bases from J, the gap between germline ends came to 6 bases. Here the CDR3 reads CASSQDSRETQYF. The DNA for the CDR3 is TGTGCCAGCAGCCAAGATAGCCGAGAGACCCAGTACTTC.

The chain couples TRBV6-1 to TRBJ2-7; 9 bases match TRBD2. Looked up from germline, CDR1 is MNHNS and CDR2 is SASEGT. V was pared by 7 bases and J by 4 bases, with 8 bases of the junction left unmatched. CDR3 length equals 14 residues. CDR3 sequence reads: CASKEGLAGYEQYF. CDR3 nucleotide sequence: TGTGCCAGCAAAGAGGGGCTAGCGGGATACGAGCAGTACTTC.

V gene TRBV2 combines with J gene TRBJ1-4; 11 bases are a match to TRBD1. The CDR3 consists of 13 residues. The V gene's germline CDR1 is SNHLY and CDR2 FYNNEI. J gave up 8 bases and V 6 bases, and 2 bases lay outside the gene matches. The CDR3 sequence: CASRDRGREKLFF. The CDR3, as DNA: TGTGCCAGCAGGGACAGGGGGCGCGAAAAACTGTTTTTT.

The chain has TRBV19 and TRBJ2-7; D perhaps matches TRBD1 (6 bases). The CDR3 is 13 residues long. Deletions cut 5 bases from V and 0 bases from J, with 8 bases between. The germline V gene encodes CDR1 LNHDA and CDR2 SQIVND (reference sequence). The CDR3 nucleotides are TGTGCCAGTAGTCTGGACAGCTCCTACGAGCAGTACTTC. This encodes CASSLDSSYEQYF.

This rearrangement joins TRBV7-9 to TRBJ1-1; possibly TRBD1 for D (5 bases). V dropped 6 bases and J dropped 6 bases, with 17 bases sitting between them. In germline, CDR1 is SEHNR, CDR2 FQNEAQ (reference sequence). This CDR3 is 14 amino acids long. The CDR3 DNA reads TGTGCCAGCAGGATACTGGGGGGTGAGGCTGAAGCTTTCTTT. Translation gives CASRILGGEAEAFF.